These 27 T cell receptor beta chains were all obtained from the same sample, sequenced in a study of chemoradiotherapy in HPV16-positive cancers. Repertoires were generated with immunoSEQ multiplex PCR, while TCRdb's copy carries only in-frame clones and drops some. The repertoire holds about 5,900 clones, with 73% as singletons. This material was acquired from a patient who underwent chemoradiotherapy. The source is a human donor with HPV-associated anogenital cancer.

This rearrangement joins TRBV18 to TRBJ2-3; 9 bases are a match to TRBD2. This CDR3 has 15 residues. CDR1 and CDR2 (germline): KGHSH, LQKENI. The V and J ends lost 3 bases and 4 bases, in that order; junction bases with no gene match: 5. The CDR3 here is CASSPAGGGADTQYF. The CDR3 DNA reads TGTGCCAGCTCACCGGCTGGCGGGGGGGCAGATACGCAGTATTTT.

The chain links TRBV28 to TRBJ1-1; 9 bases are shared with TRBD1. V dropped 4 bases and J dropped 5; count of bases not matched to a gene: 8. CDR3 length: 15 amino acids. The germline V gene encodes CDR1 MDHEN and CDR2 SYDVKM. The CDR3 nucleotides read TGTGCCAGCAGTTCATCGGGACAGGGTGGGACTGAAGCTTTCTTT. Translating gives CASSSSGQGGTEAFF.

Written as DNA, the CDR3 is TGCGCCAGCAGCGTTAGCGGGGCCACAGATACGCAGTATTTT. It specifies CASSVSGATDTQYF. The chain uses TRBV5-1 and TRBJ2-3; TRBD2 agrees at 8 bases. The CDR3 is 14 amino acids. Germline trimming cut 4 bases from V and 2 bases from J; bases unmatched to any gene: 3. Per germline, CDR1 SGHRS and CDR2 YFSETQ.

The V gene is TRBV6-1, the J gene TRBJ1-6; tentatively, D is TRBD1 (5 bases). The CDR3 has 17 amino acids. Germline V gene sequence: CDR1 MNHNS, CDR2 SASEGT. The V end was cut by 2 bases, the J end by 4 bases, with 15 bases between. The CDR3 nucleotides read TGTGCCAGCAGTGAAAGGGGCGGTACCTTTTATAATTCACCCCTCCACTTT. Protein: CASSERGGTFYNSPLHF.

J is TRBJ2-6 and V is TRBV5-4; no clear D. The V gene's germline CDR1 is SGHNT and CDR2 YYREEE (reference sequence). This CDR3 comprises 15 residues. Trimming stripped 3 bases from V and 0 bases from J, with 7 bases between. CDR3 protein: CASSSSSSGANVLTF. CDR3 nucleotides: TGTGCCAGCAGCTCATCGAGCTCTGGGGCCAACGTCCTGACTTTC.

The chain is built from TRBV7-2 and TRBJ1-6; D remains unclear. Germline V gene sequence: CDR1 SGHTA, CDR2 FQGNSA. The CDR3 length is 15 residues. V lost 7 bases and J lost 13, with 23 bases in between. In DNA form, the CDR3 reads TGTGCCAGCACCACGAGGTCGAAAGGGCGCGGTCCCCTCCACTTT. Its translation: CASTTRSKGRGPLHF.

The rearrangement links TRBV29-1 to TRBJ2-1; D is ambiguous. The V gene lost 1 base and the J gene lost 7 bases, with 11 bases spanning the gap. The CDR3 has 13 amino acids. Germline values: CDR1 SQVTM, CDR2 ANQGSEA. The CDR3 spells CSVEGLDGNEQFF. The CDR3 bases are TGCAGCGTTGAAGGGCTAGATGGGAATGAGCAGTTCTTC.

This chain joins TRBV28 and TRBJ2-5; D call uncertain. The J call may be wrong; the DNA end is better matched by TRBJ2-7. The germline V gene has CDR1 MDHEN and CDR2 SYDVKM. The CDR3 consists of 12 residues. CDR3 DNA sequence: TGTGCCAGCAGTTTACAGGTCTACGAGCAGTACTTC. Translated: CASSLQVYEQYF.

V and J are TRBV28 and TRBJ2-3, with 15 bases identical to TRBD2. With 6 bases clipped from V and 6 bases from J, the junction kept 19 bases outside the gene matches. The CDR3 consists of 20 residues. Germline CDR1 and CDR2: MDHEN and SYDVKM. CDR3 sequence reads: CASSSITFWTSGGASDTQYF. The DNA for the CDR3 is TGTGCCAGCAGCTCAATCACATTCTGGACTAGCGGGGGGGCATCCGATACGCAGTATTTT.

The chain recombines TRBV19 with TRBJ2-3, with D possibly matching TRBD1 (6 bases). This CDR3 has 16 amino acids. V was pared by 6 bases and J by 3 bases, with 19 bases between. Germline CDR1 and CDR2: LNHDA and SQIVND (reference sequence). CDR3 region: CASSPIWTVPTDTQYF. CDR3 nucleotides: TGTGCCAGTAGCCCGATATGGACAGTGCCAACAGATACGCAGTATTTT.

This clone has just a few counts. Other DNA sequences within the sample encode an identical CDR3. CDR3 coding DNA: TGTGCCAGCAGTTATAACTATGGCTACACCTTC. The encoded protein is CASSYNYGYTF. The V and J genes are TRBV28 and TRBJ1-2; D is uncertain. Trimming cost V 4 bases and J 1 base, with 1 base left between them. From germline, CDR1 is MDHEN and CDR2 SYDVKM. This CDR3 spans 11 amino acids.

This rearrangement joins TRBV6-6 to TRBJ1-1; D call uncertain. Deletions cut 4 bases from V and 1 base from J, with 10 bases between. The CDR3 extends over 14 amino acids. In germline, CDR1 is MNHNY, CDR2 SVGAGI (reference sequence). CDR3 amino acids: CASSSFSANTEAFF. CDR3 nucleotides: TGTGCCAGCAGTTCCTTTTCTGCGAACACTGAAGCTTTCTTT.

The gene calls are TRBV15 and TRBJ2-7; 11 nucleotides line up with TRBD1. J was trimmed by 4 bases and V by 1 base; bases with no gene match: 9. Germline V gene lookup returns CDR1 LNHNV and CDR2 YYDKDF (reference sequence). The CDR3 contains 17 residues. The CDR3 nucleotides are TGTGCCACCAGCAGAGGCCTCCCCGGGACAGGGGGTTACGAGCAGTACTTC. This gives the protein CATSRGLPGTGGYEQYF.

This sequence joins TRBV6-5 and TRBJ2-7; no reliable D call. V was pared by 3 bases and J by 3 bases, with 15 bases between. CDR1 and CDR2 (germline): MNHEY, SVGAGI. The length of the CDR3 is 15 residues. The CDR3, as DNA: TGTGCCAGCAGTTATGGTCCGAATTTGGACTACGAGCAGTACTTC. This translates into CASSYGPNLDYEQYF.

The V call is TRBV9, the J call TRBJ1-3; D uncertain. CDR1 is SGDLS and CDR2 is YYNGEE in the germline V gene. The ends were cut back, 7 bases at V and 4 bases at J, with 9 bases in the middle. The CDR3 is made up of 12 amino acids. The CDR3 DNA reads as TGTGCCAGCGGCGGATCCGGAAACACCATATATTTT. Protein product: CASGGSGNTIYF.

The chain uses TRBV19 and TRBJ2-1, with 9 positions matching TRBD2. Germline values: CDR1 LNHDA, CDR2 SQIVND (reference sequence). CDR3 length: 15 amino acids. J lost 5 bases, V lost 8 bases, and 10 bases had no gene match. Here the CDR3 reads CASHSVRGGHNEQFF. Here the CDR3 DNA reads TGTGCCAGTCACTCTGTGCGGGGGGGCCACAATGAGCAGTTCTTC.

The chain employs TRBV5-1 and TRBJ2-7; D may be TRBD2 (5 bases). CDR1 is SGHRS, CDR2 YFSETQ, per germline. CDR3 length: 12 residues. The V end lost 2 bases, the J end lost 7 bases, and 10 bases lay between the germline ends. This CDR3 reads CASSFAGGEQYF. The CDR3 DNA sequence: TGCGCCAGCAGCTTCGCGGGTGGTGAGCAGTACTTC.

As for this clone: The same CDR3 is also encoded by other DNA sequences in this sample. The chain recombines TRBV28 with TRBJ2-2, with D possibly matching TRBD1 (5 bases). Germline loops: CDR1 MDHEN, CDR2 SYDVKM. The CDR3 totals 13 residues. V was cut by 8 bases and J by 4 bases, with 11 bases left in between. In nucleotides, the CDR3 is TGTGCCAGCTCTCCTAGGGGCACCGGGGAGCTGTTTTTT. As protein: CASSPRGTGELFF.

DNA of the CDR3: TGTGCCATCAACTTTAGCAATCAGCCCCAGCATTTT. Its translation: CAINFSNQPQHF. The chain employs TRBV28 and TRBJ1-5; D gene uncertain. Trimming shortened V by 10 bases and J by 0 bases, and 7 bases separated the two germline ends. The CDR3 spans 12 residues. The V gene's germline CDR1 is MDHEN and CDR2 SYDVKM.

The rearrangement uses TRBV6-5 and TRBJ1-5; 9 bases are a match to TRBD1. Trimming cost V 6 bases and J 3 bases; bases outside gene matches: 6. The CDR3 contains 15 residues. Germline-derived CDR1 and CDR2 are MNHEY and SVGAGI. The DNA of the CDR3 is TGTGCCAGCAGCCCGGGACAGGGATACAATCAGCCCCAGCATTTT. It translates to CASSPGQGYNQPQHF.

For the CDR3, the DNA is TGTGCCGGGGGGGGGAGAAGTGGCACTGAAGCTTTCTTT. This sequence encodes CAGGGRSGTEAFF. The V gene is TRBV30, the J gene TRBJ1-1, with D tentatively TRBD1 (5 bases). Germline V gene lookup returns CDR1 GTSNPN and CDR2 SVGIG (reference sequence). Deletions cut 8 bases from V and 4 bases from J, with 17 bases between. CDR3 size: 13 residues.

The V and J genes are TRBV30 and TRBJ2-5, with D uncertain. The V end lost 2 bases, the J end lost 5 bases, and 12 bases lay between the germline ends. CDR3 length equals 13 residues. CDR1 is GTSNPN, CDR2 SVGIG, per germline (reference sequence). The CDR3 here is CAWSQGTTETQYF. The DNA for the CDR3 is TGTGCCTGGAGTCAAGGTACGACGGAGACCCAGTACTTC.

CDR3 DNA: TGTGCCAGCAGTTCCGGGACAGGGGGCTCCGGGGAGCTGTTTTTT. Protein: CASSSGTGGSGELFF. The J gene is TRBJ2-2, the V gene TRBV27, with 12 nucleotides matching TRBD1. J lost 6 bases, V lost 4 bases, and 3 bases had no gene match. From germline, CDR1 is MNHEY and CDR2 SMNVEV (reference sequence). CDR3 length: 15 amino acids.

The V gene is TRBV7-9, the J gene TRBJ2-7; no firm D call. Per germline, CDR1 SEHNR and CDR2 FQNEAQ (reference sequence). Trimming took off 2 bases at V and 4 bases at J, with 3 bases between the two ends. The CDR3 consists of 11 residues. CDR3 region: CASSLKYEQYF. The CDR3, as DNA: TGTGCCAGCAGCTTAAAATACGAGCAGTACTTC.

The chain has TRBV30 and TRBJ1-1; maybe TRBD1 (6 bases). CDR3 length equals 11 residues. The germline gives CDR1 GTSNPN, CDR2 SVGIG (reference sequence). Trimming shortened V by 4 bases and J by 7 bases, and 10 bases separated the two germline ends. In nucleotides, the CDR3 is TGTGCCTGGACCCGGACAGATGAAGCTTTCTTT. It specifies CAWTRTDEAFF.

V gene TRBV30 combines with J gene TRBJ2-1; D might be TRBD1 or TRBD2, each matching 6 bases. Trimming cost V 0 bases and J 9 bases, with 18 bases left between them. Per the germline V gene, CDR1 is GTSNPN and CDR2 is SVGIG (reference sequence). The CDR3 spans 15 residues. The CDR3 nucleotides read TGTGCCTGGAGTGTACAATCCGGGGGCTCAGGTGAGCAGTTCTTC. Translated, it gives CAWSVQSGGSGEQFF.

V gene TRBV7-2 combines with J gene TRBJ1-1, with no clear D. The CDR3 is made up of 15 amino acids. Germline CDR1 SGHTA, CDR2 FQGNSA. V was cut by 1 base and J by 1 base, with 10 bases left in between. CDR3 region: CASSLGAGRNTEAFF. The DNA for the CDR3 is TGTGCCAGCAGCTTAGGGGCGGGGAGGAACACTGAAGCTTTCTTT.